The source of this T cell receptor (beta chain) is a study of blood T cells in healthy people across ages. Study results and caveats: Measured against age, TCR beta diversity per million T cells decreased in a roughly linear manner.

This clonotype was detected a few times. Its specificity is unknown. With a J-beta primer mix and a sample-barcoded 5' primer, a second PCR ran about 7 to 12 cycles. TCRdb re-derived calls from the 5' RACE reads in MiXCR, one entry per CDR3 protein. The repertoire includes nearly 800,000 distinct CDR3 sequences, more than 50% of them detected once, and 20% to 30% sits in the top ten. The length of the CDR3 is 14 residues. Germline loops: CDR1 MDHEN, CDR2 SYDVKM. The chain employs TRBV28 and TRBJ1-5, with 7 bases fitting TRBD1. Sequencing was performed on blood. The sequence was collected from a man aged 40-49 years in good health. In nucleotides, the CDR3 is TGTGCTTCAGCTTATACAGGGGTCGGTCAGCCCCAGCATTTT. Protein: CASAYTGVGQPQHF. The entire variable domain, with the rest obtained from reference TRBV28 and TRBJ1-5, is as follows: DVKVTQSSRYLVKRTGEKVFLECVQDMDHENMFWYRQDPGLGLRLIYFSYDVKMKEKGDIPEGYSVSREKKERFSLILESASTNQTSMYLCASAYTGVGQPQHFGDGTRLSIL.